Below are 8 T cell receptor beta chains sequenced from a single sample in a study of cytomegalovirus exposure and HLA in healthy donors. PCR amplification relied on 60 Vbeta primers (plus 13 Jbeta primers). Measured with immunoSEQ multiplex PCR; TCRdb has only the in-frame clones, and not every one. The sample includes around 140,000 clones, 77% seen only once; the top ten take under 2%. The sequencing input was PBMCs. These receptors originate from a female donor in good health and CMV-seronegative.

The chain is built from TRBV11-3 and TRBJ2-5; no reliable D call. The J call could be wrong; TRBJ2-7 is a better fit for the DNA end. This CDR3 region has 14 residues. Germline V gene data show CDR1 as SGHNT and CDR2 as YENEEA. The CDR3: CASSLVSGDYEQYF. CDR3 DNA: TGTGCCAGCAGCTTAGTATCGGGTGACTACGAGCAGTACTTC.

This chain connects TRBV10-1 to TRBJ2-3, with 8 positions matching TRBD2. Germline V gene sequence: CDR1 WNHNN, CDR2 SYGVQD (reference sequence). Trimming took 5 bases from V and 2 from J; bases not matched to a gene: 6. CDR3 length: 15 amino acids. The CDR3 DNA follows: TGCGCCAGCAGTTCGTCTAGCGGGTTCACAGATACGCAGTATTTT. It codes for CASSSSSGFTDTQYF.

The J gene is TRBJ2-7, the V gene TRBV27, with D possibly matching TRBD1 (5 bases). From germline, CDR1 is MNHEY and CDR2 SMNVEV (reference sequence). The V end was cut by 8 bases, the J end by 6 bases, with 11 bases between. The CDR3 runs 11 residues. CDR3 sequence: CASGTGAEQYF. The CDR3 DNA follows: TGTGCCAGCGGAACAGGTGCCGAGCAGTACTTC.

The gene calls are TRBV19 and TRBJ1-1; D not resolved. The ends were cut back, 6 bases at V and 1 base at J, with 9 bases in the middle. CDR3 size: 13 residues. Germline V CDR1 and CDR2: LNHDA, SQIVND (reference sequence). The CDR3 region is CASSQSENTEAFF. The CDR3 DNA reads TGTGCCAGTAGCCAATCAGAGAACACTGAAGCTTTCTTT.

This chain connects TRBV30 to TRBJ2-3; possible D gene TRBD1, 6 bases. The ends were cut back, 7 bases at V and 2 bases at J, with 10 bases in the middle. CDR1 is GTSNPN, CDR2 SVGIG, per germline (reference sequence). This CDR3 region has 12 residues. CDR3 DNA: TGTGCCTCGGACAGATACACAGATACGCAGTATTTT. Protein sequence: CASDRYTDTQYF.

The chain links TRBV5-1 to TRBJ1-1, with D possibly TRBD1 on 6 matching bases. The CDR3 length is 15 residues. V was cut by 1 base and J by 5 bases, with 15 bases left in between. Germline V gene sequence: CDR1 SGHRS, CDR2 YFSETQ. The CDR3 region is CASSLRQDPWTEAFF. CDR3 bases: TGCGCCAGCAGCTTGAGACAGGATCCGTGGACTGAAGCTTTCTTT. The whole variable domain, remainder taken from reference TRBV5-1 and TRBJ1-1, is KAGVTQTPRYLIKTRGQQVTLSCSPISGHRSVSWYQQTPGQGLQFLFEYFSETQRNKGNFPGRFSGRQFSNSRSEMNVSTLELGDSALYLCASSLRQDPWTEAFFGQGTRLTVV.

V usage is TRBV6-6 and J usage is TRBJ2-3; D not certain. This CDR3 region has 14 residues. Looked up from germline, CDR1 is MNHNY and CDR2 is SVGAGI (reference sequence). The V and J ends lost 0 bases and 2 bases respectively, with 6 bases between them. CDR3 nucleotides: TGTGCCAGCAGTTACTCGTACTTCACAGATACGCAGTATTTT. Its translation: CASSYSYFTDTQYF.

In its sample, this clone was seen once. The chain carries TRBV2 and TRBJ2-7, with 9 bases aligning to TRBD1. The CDR3 loop spans 17 amino acids. The germline gives CDR1 SNHLY, CDR2 FYNNEI. Trimming at V came to 4 bases and at J to 3 bases, leaving 13 bases not matched to a gene. DNA for the CDR3: TGTGCCAGCAGTGGGGGAGACAGGGGGGTGGCCTACTACGAGCAGTACTTC. Translated: CASSGGDRGVAYYEQYF. The full variable domain, rest sourced from reference TRBV2 and TRBJ2-7, is EPEVTQTPSHQVTQMGQEVILRCVPISNHLYFYWYRQILGQKVEFLVSFYNNEISEKSEIFDDQFSVERPDGSNFTLKIRSTKLEDSAMYFCASSGGDRGVAYYEQYFGPGTRLTVT.